This T cell receptor beta chain originates from a study of identifying expanded T cells in peripheral blood (dated by TCRdb to about 2019). Study-level background: Technical replicates were generated by sequencing separate aliquots of the same genomic DNA pool, with four replicates compared pairwise. General conclusions and limits of the study: Both the number of clones called differentially abundant and the false-positive rate were significantly reduced by the beta-binomial model across all healthy-donor time intervals. The binomial model flagged about 1.2 differentially abundant clones between technical replicates, compared with about 16 over approximately 2 weeks and approximately 19 over around four weeks. For all healthy donors, the variance in clone template counts between approximately 2-week samples rose significantly as total template count increased. It was expected by the authors that biological variance in healthy repertoires might increase further over much longer intervals, such as months to years.

No immune events such as infections were documented for the healthy donors during the collection period. To calibrate time-dependent variance in a beta-binomial model of T-cell clone differential abundance, blood repertoires from healthy donors were used as a training cohort. The training cohort included some ten healthy donors, of whom 3 were female and 7 were male. The donors were between roughly 25 and 64 years old, with an average age of approximately 47 years. Obtained from a commercial supplier, whole blood was collected from each healthy donor at three time points set around 13 days apart. For immunosequencing, genomic DNA was extracted from whole blood that had not been sorted. This clone was detected once. Its binding antigen is unknown. Base qualities were left out, and no much larger clone turns up one base away. The CDR3 has 13 amino acids, counting the end cysteine and phenylalanine. The CDR3 DNA has 39 bases and is translated from base 1. V has 6 bases trimmed and J has 4 bases trimmed; junction bases matching no gene number 0. CDR1 and CDR2 are read off the germline V gene as MNHEY and SVGAGI.

The immunoSEQ Assay, which relies on bias-controlled multiplex PCR amplification of genomic DNA, was used to profile TCRbeta CDR3 regions. The authors' pipeline ran thus. To quantify the absolute abundance of each unique TCRbeta CDR3 region, the sequences were collapsed and filtered. Differential abundance was tested with two models: a binomial (Fisher-equivalent) model and a beta-binomial model that adds time-dependent variance fitted from healthy donors. Clones with fewer than 5 combined templates were removed, and differential abundance was called for clones with a Benjamini-Hochberg FDR below 0.01. The form v = (b*log(k)+a)^2 was used to model beta-binomial variance as a function of total template count across the two samples. The source is immuneACCESS, and TCRdb retained only in-frame sequences with V and J called. Part of the clones is not carried over; for the studies checked, unresolved V genes explain less than half of this, and the remainder is unexplained. That table supplies the V and J calls and clone size; D and trimming were determined from the DNA. This sample lists around 85,000 clones; around 89% were detected once. The ten most abundant clones make up 2.5% to 3% of the sample.

The chain employs TRBV6-5 and TRBJ2-1; 10 bases in the middle match TRBD1. Sequencing was done on a sample of blood. The receptor was isolated from a person aged 18-69 years in good health. The CDR3 reads as follows: CASRGQGYNEQFF. The DNA sequence reads TGTGCCAGCAGGGGACAGGGGTACAATGAGCAGTTCTTC.